This TCR beta chain came from a study of T-cell reconstitution after alpha-beta-depleted transplantation in children. Unique molecular identifiers were incorporated during preparation of the TCRbeta library. One entry per CDR3 protein, called by TCRdb with MiXCR from the PCR reads. The data show some 830,000 distinct CDR3 sequences, 16% seen once. Study outcomes and limitations: Surviving recipient T cells and thymic progenitors underlay high day-60 TCRbeta diversity in some patients. T-cell numbers and diversity one year post-transplant derived largely from freshly generated T cells. Expanded graft clones, several hundred of them, were reportedly the source of alpha-beta T cells about two months after transplant.

V shed 0 bases and J 5 bases; nucleotides not matched to a gene: 6. This CDR3 is 15 amino acids long. Germline V gene sequence: CDR1 SGHRS, CDR2 YFSETQ. Remarks on this clonotype: Antigen unknown.

Material: PBMCs, mostly from graft donor cells, obtained 360 days after TCRalphabeta/CD19-depleted stem cell transplant. The V gene is TRBV5-1, the J gene TRBJ2-5; TRBD2 agrees at 8 bases. This receptor was obtained from a male patient under 18 who had a stem cell transplant for acute lymphoblastic leukemia, so the T cells may come from the graft donor. The CDR3, as DNA: TGCGCCAGCAGCTTGGCCGGGACTAGAAGCGAGACCCAGTACTTC. Protein product: CASSLAGTRSETQYF.